A single sample gave rise to the 13 T cell receptor beta chains below, sequenced in a study of blood T cell repertoires in COVID-19. The table came from immunoSEQ multiplex PCR; TCRdb's copy has only in-frame clones and leaves some out. The sample gives roughly 430,000 clones, approximately 88% of which show up once; 2% to 2.5% is in the top ten. Sequencing was performed on PBMCs or T cells enriched from blood (not recorded which). The receptors stem from a woman in her thirties or forties with acute COVID-19.

The chain is built from TRBV11-2 and TRBJ1-5; TRBD1 aligns across 8 bases. CDR1 SGHAT and CDR2 FQNNGV come from the germline V gene. With 5 bases clipped from V and 7 bases from J, the junction kept 7 bases outside the gene matches. CDR3 length: 14 residues. CDR3 nucleotide sequence: TGTGCCAGCAGCCTAGGACAGGGAAGCCAGCCCCAGCATTTT. Amino acid sequence: CASSLGQGSQPQHF.

The chain has TRBV6-5 and TRBJ2-5; D not resolved. The length of the CDR3 is 14 residues. Germline CDR1 MNHEY, CDR2 SVGAGI. V lost 0 bases and J 0 bases, leaving 5 bases between the germline ends. CDR3 bases: TGTGCCAGCAGTTACTCGTATGACCAAGAGACCCAGTACTTC. It encodes CASSYSYDQETQYF.

The chain couples TRBV9 to TRBJ2-5; 7 bases agree with TRBD1. Germline CDR1 and CDR2: SGDLS and YYNGEE. The CDR3 extends over 14 amino acids. The ends lost 3 bases at V and 6 bases at J; junction bases unmatched: 8. The CDR3 loop reads CASSASGQSKTQYF. In nucleotides, the CDR3 is TGTGCCAGCAGCGCCTCGGGACAGTCAAAGACCCAGTACTTC.

The genes are TRBV11-3 and TRBJ1-3; D unresolved. The V gene lost 5 bases and the J gene lost 4 bases, with 6 bases spanning the gap. Germline CDR1 reads SGHNT; CDR2 reads YENEEA. The CDR3 loop spans 12 amino acids. The CDR3 nucleotides are TGTGCCAGCAGCGGAGGCGGAAACACCATATATTTT. Encoded protein: CASSGGGNTIYF.

The chain joins TRBV11-3 to TRBJ2-7, with D tentatively TRBD1 (6 bases). V lost 5 bases, J lost 3 bases, and 11 bases lay in between. The CDR3 sequence is 13 residues long. Germline values: CDR1 SGHNT, CDR2 YENEEA. CDR3 loop: CASSLRTDYEQYF. The CDR3 DNA is TGTGCCAGCAGCCTCCGGACAGACTACGAGCAGTACTTC.

V and J are TRBV3-1 (or the pseudogene TRBV3-2) and TRBJ2-7; D gene unclear. CDR1 and CDR2 from the germline V gene are LGHDT and YNNKEL (reference sequence). This CDR3 has 14 amino acids. Trimming removed 4 bases at V and 6 bases at J, with 16 bases between. The CDR3, as DNA: TGTGCCAGCAGCCTGACCGATGGAGTCGGCGAGCAGTACTTC. Protein product: CASSLTDGVGEQYF.

CDR3 protein: CAIRDIDGGSNTGELFF. The CDR3 DNA follows: TGTGCCATCAGGGATATCGATGGCGGTTCGAACACCGGGGAGCTGTTTTTT. The chain links TRBV10-3 to TRBJ2-2; D uncertain. Germline-derived CDR1 and CDR2 are ENHRY and SYGVKD. The CDR3 sequence is 17 residues long. The V end was cut by 6 bases, the J end by 0 bases, with 17 bases between.

This rearrangement joins TRBV3-1 (or the pseudogene TRBV3-2) to TRBJ2-3; TRBD2 aligns across 9 bases. CDR1 is LGHDT, CDR2 YNNKEL, per germline (reference sequence). The CDR3 consists of 17 residues. Germline trimming cut 0 bases from V and 5 bases from J; bases unmatched to any gene: 9. CDR3 protein: CASSQDGAGGPGDTQYF. DNA for the CDR3: TGTGCCAGCAGCCAAGATGGGGCGGGGGGGCCCGGAGATACGCAGTATTTT.

The V call is TRBV27, the J call TRBJ1-2; 8 bases fit TRBD1. Looked up from germline, CDR1 is MNHEY and CDR2 is SMNVEV (reference sequence). After removal of 8 bases from V and 7 bases from J, the junction contained 12 bases not matched to a gene. CDR3 length: 14 amino acids. The CDR3 nucleotides read TGTGCCAGCTCCCCCCCATTCGGACAGGGTGGCTACACCTTC. Residues: CASSPPFGQGGYTF.

The rearrangement joins TRBV2 to TRBJ2-1, with TRBD2 identical over 10 bases. Trimming removed 2 bases from V and 6 bases from J; junction bases left unmatched: 7. This CDR3 spans 16 amino acids. Per the germline V gene, CDR1 is SNHLY and CDR2 is FYNNEI. The chain's CDR3 is CASSERLAGAGNEQFF. DNA of the CDR3: TGTGCCAGCAGTGAACGGCTAGCGGGGGCAGGCAATGAGCAGTTCTTC.

The V and J genes are TRBV14 and TRBJ1-2, with D possibly TRBD1 on 6 matching bases. V was trimmed by 4 bases and J by 2 bases, leaving 11 bases between them. The germline V gene encodes CDR1 SGHDN and CDR2 FVKESK. The CDR3 has 14 residues. The CDR3 nucleotides read TGTGCCAGCAGCCCGAGGACAGCCAACTATGGCTACACCTTC. Translated: CASSPRTANYGYTF.

The chain is built from TRBV6-1 and TRBJ1-2; D not resolved. The ends were cut back, 0 bases at V and 0 bases at J, with 14 bases in the middle. Germline V gene data show CDR1 as MNHNS and CDR2 as SASEGT. This CDR3 spans 17 amino acids. In nucleotides, the CDR3 is TGTGCCAGCAGTGAAGCGCGGCGGCCGTTAGCTAACTATGGCTACACCTTC. Translation: CASSEARRPLANYGYTF.

CDR3 in amino acids: CASSQSGTSGGAGANVLTF. The CDR3 DNA reads as TGTGCCAGCAGCCAGTCCGGGACTAGCGGGGGAGCTGGGGCCAACGTCCTGACTTTC. The gene calls are TRBV3-1 (or the pseudogene TRBV3-2) and TRBJ2-6, with 14 nucleotides matching TRBD2. CDR1 is LGHDT and CDR2 is YNNKEL in the germline V gene (reference sequence). This CDR3 region has 19 residues. Trimming at V came to 3 bases and at J to 2 bases, leaving 6 bases not matched to a gene.